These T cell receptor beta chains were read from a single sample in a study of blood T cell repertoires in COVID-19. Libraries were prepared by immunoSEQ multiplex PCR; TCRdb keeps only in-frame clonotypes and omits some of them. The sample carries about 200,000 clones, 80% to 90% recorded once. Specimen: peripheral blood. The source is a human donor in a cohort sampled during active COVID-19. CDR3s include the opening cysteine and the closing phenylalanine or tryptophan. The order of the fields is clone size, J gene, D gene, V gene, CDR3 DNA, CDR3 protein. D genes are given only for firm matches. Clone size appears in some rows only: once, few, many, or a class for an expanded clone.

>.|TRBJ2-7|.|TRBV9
TGTGCCAGCAGCGTAGGGGTTAGCGCCGCCTACGAGCAGTACTTC
CASSVGVSAAYEQYF
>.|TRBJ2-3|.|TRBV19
TGTGCCAGTAGTGGGGGGACTTCGGATACGCAGTATTTT
CASSGGTSDTQYF
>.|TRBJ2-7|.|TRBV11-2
TGTGCCAGCAGCTTACGACTGAAGCCCTACGAGCAGTACTTC
CASSLRLKPYEQYF
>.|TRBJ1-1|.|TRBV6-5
TGTGCCAGCAGTACCCCGGGAAGGAGCACTGAAGCTTTCTTT
CASSTPGRSTEAFF
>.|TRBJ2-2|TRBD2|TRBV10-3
TGTGCCATCAGTGGGACTAGCGGGGCGGTGTTAGGGGAGCTGTTTTTT
CAISGTSGAVLGELFF
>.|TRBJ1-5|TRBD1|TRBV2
TGTGCCAGCAGTGTTCCGGGACAGGGACCTTTAATCAATCAGCCCCAGCATTTT
CASSVPGQGPLINQPQHF
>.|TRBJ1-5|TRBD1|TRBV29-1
TGCAGCGTTGCGTCCGGGACAGGGAGGGATCAGCCCCAGCATTTT
CSVASGTGRDQPQHF
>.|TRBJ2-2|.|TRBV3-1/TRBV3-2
TGTGCCAGCAGCCAGGGGGCGAGCACCGGGGAGCTGTTTTTT
CASSQGASTGELFF
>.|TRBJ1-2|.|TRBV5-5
TGTGCCAGCAGCCCAACCCCCGACAGCTATGGCTACACCTTC
CASSPTPDSYGYTF
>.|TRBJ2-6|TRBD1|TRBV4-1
TGCGCCAGCAGCCGCCCCGGACAGGGGGCGAGCTCTGGGGCCAACGTCCTGACTTTC
CASSRPGQGASSGANVLTF
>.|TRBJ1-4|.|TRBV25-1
TGTGCCAGCAGTGGGGCACAGAACCTTAATGAAAAACTGTTTTTT
CASSGAQNLNEKLFF
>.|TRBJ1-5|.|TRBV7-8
TGTGCCAGCAGCTTAGGGGCGCCCAATAGCAATCAGCCCCAGCATTTT
CASSLGAPNSNQPQHF
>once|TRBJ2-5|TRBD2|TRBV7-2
TGTGCCAGCAGCTCCGGACCGGGGGGGCCTCTTGTGGGGACCCAGTACTTC
CASSSGPGGPLVGTQYF
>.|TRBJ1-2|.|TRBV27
TGTGCCAGCAGTTTCAGGGAGGGTGATGGCTACACCTTC
CASSFREGDGYTF
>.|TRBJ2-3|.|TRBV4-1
TGCGCCAGCAGCCGTACTAGTGCTCAAATCACAGATACGCAGTATTTT
CASSRTSAQITDTQYF
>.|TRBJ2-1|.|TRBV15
TGTGCCACCAGCAGAGAAGGAGCGGAAAATTACAATGAGCAGTTCTTC
CATSREGAENYNEQFF
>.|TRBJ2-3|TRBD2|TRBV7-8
TGTGCCAGCAGCTTAGCACTAGCGGGGGCAGATACGCAGTATTTT
CASSLALAGADTQYF
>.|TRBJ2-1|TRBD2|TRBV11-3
TGTGCCAGCAGCTATGGAGGCGGGGGGGTCTCCTACAATGAGCAGTTCTTC
CASSYGGGGVSYNEQFF
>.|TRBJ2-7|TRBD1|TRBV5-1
TGCGCCAGCAGCTTGGGTGTGGGACAGGGCTCTCGGGAGCAGTACTTC
CASSLGVGQGSREQYF
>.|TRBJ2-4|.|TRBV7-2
TGTGCCAGCAGCTTAGATTCTGACTTTATAGCCAAAAACATTCAGTACTTC
CASSLDSDFIAKNIQYF
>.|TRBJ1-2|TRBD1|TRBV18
TGTGCCAGCTCACCACCAACAGGGGAGAACTATGGCTACACCTTC
CASSPPTGENYGYTF
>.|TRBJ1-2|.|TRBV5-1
TGCGCCAGCAGCTTGCCGGCCGAGTTAGCAGGGAGCTACACCTTC
CASSLPAELAGSYTF
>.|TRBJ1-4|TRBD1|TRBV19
TGTGCCAGTAGTCCGGAGGGACAGGGAGGGAATGAAAAACTGTTTTTT
CASSPEGQGGNEKLFF
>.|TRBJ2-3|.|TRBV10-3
TGTGCCATCAGGTGGGGGCTAGACGCAGATACGCAGTATTTT
CAIRWGLDADTQYF
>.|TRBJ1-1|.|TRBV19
TGTGCCAGTAAGTCGGAGGGTTTCGCGACTGAAGCTTTCTTT
CASKSEGFATEAFF
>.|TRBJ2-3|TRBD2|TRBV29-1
TGCAGCGTTGAAGATCTTGTGGCGGGGGGGCGAAATACGCAGTATTTT
CSVEDLVAGGRNTQYF
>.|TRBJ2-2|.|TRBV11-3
TGTGCCAGCAGCTTAGGGCACGCGAACACCGGGGAGCTGTTTTTT
CASSLGHANTGELFF
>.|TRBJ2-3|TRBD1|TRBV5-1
TGCGCCAGCAGCAAACTTGGACAGGGCGGCACAGATACGCAGTATTTT
CASSKLGQGGTDTQYF
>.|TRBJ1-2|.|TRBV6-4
TGTGCCAGCAGTGAACAGGGTTTGGGCTACACCTTC
CASSEQGLGYTF
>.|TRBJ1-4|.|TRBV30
TGTGCCTGTCAACCGGGACTTAATGAAAAACTGTTTTTT
CACQPGLNEKLFF
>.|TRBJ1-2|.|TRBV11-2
TGTGCCAGCAGCTTGTATCTCTATGGCTACACCTTC
CASSLYLYGYTF
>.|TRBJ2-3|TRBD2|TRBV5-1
TGCGCCAGCAGCTGGACTAGCGGGAGCACAGATACGCAGTATTTT
CASSWTSGSTDTQYF
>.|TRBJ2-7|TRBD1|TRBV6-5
TGTGCCAGCAGCCCGACAGGGGGCAATATTAACGAGCAGTACTTC
CASSPTGGNINEQYF
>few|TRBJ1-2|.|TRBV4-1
TGCGCCAGCAGCCAAGATGTCCAGGGCTCCTCTATTAAGGGCTACACCTTC
CASSQDVQGSSIKGYTF
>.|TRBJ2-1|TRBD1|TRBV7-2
TGTGCCAGCGCTCCGGGACAGGGGTACAATGAGCAGTTCTTC
CASAPGQGYNEQFF
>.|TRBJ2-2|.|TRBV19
TGTGCCAGTAGTATCCCCGAGTCCCCCGGGGAGCTGTTTTTT
CASSIPESPGELFF
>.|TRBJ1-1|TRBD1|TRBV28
TGTGCCAGCAGGTTGGGACAGTGGGACACTGAAGCTTTCTTT
CASRLGQWDTEAFF
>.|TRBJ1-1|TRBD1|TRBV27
TGTGCCAGCAGTTTGCAGGGGGTCGTTAACACTGAAGCTTTCTTT
CASSLQGVVNTEAFF
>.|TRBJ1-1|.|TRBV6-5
TGTGCCAGCAGTTACGGGGGGGGCACTGAAGCTTTCTTT
CASSYGGGTEAFF
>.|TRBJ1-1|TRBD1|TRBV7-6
TGTGCCAGCAGCCCATTTCCGGGACAGTGGGCTTTCTTT
CASSPFPGQWAFF
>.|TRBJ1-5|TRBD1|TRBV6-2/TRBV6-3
TGTGCCAGCAGCCCTACTACAGGGGGAAGGCTCAATCAGCCCCAGCATTTT
CASSPTTGGRLNQPQHF
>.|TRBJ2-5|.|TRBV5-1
TGCGCCAGCAGCTGGACCGGACAGACACAAGAGACCCAGTACTTC
CASSWTGQTQETQYF
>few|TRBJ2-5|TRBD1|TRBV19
TGTGCCAGTATAGATCGACAGGGGCAACAAGAGACCCAGTACTTC
CASIDRQGQQETQYF
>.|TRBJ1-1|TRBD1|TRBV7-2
TGTGCCAGCAGCACCTTATTAGGGGGCCTCCGAGGGAACACTGAAGCTTTCTTT
CASSTLLGGLRGNTEAFF
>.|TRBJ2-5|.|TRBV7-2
TGTGCCAGCAGCCCTAAAGAGACCCAGTACTTC
CASSPKETQYF
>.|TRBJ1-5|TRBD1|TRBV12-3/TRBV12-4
TGTGCCAGCCGTACAGGGGTGGATCAGCCCCAGCATTTT
CASRTGVDQPQHF
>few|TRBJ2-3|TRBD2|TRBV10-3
TGTGCCACCTCAGGAAGCGGGAGGGCAGATACGCAGTATTTT
CATSGSGRADTQYF
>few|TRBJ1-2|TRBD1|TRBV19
TGTGCCAGTAGCATCGGACAGGGGATAAGCTATGGCTACACCTTC
CASSIGQGISYGYTF
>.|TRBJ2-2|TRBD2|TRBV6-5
TGTGCCAGCGAGAGCGGGGGGAACACCGGGGAGCTGTTTTTT
CASESGGNTGELFF
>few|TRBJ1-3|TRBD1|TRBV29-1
TGCAGCGTTGAATCGATAGACAGGGAAGGCTCTGGAAACACCATATATTTT
CSVESIDREGSGNTIYF
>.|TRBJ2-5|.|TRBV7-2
TGTGCCAGCAGCTTAGACGGGGGTTTCCAAGAGACCCAGTACTTC
CASSLDGGFQETQYF
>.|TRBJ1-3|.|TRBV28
TGTGCCAGCAGTCGATTGATAGTTTCTGGAAACACCATATATTTT
CASSRLIVSGNTIYF
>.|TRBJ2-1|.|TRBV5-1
TGCGCCAGCAGCGCGAGGTATCAGGGGCGTGGTGAGCAGTTCTTC
CASSARYQGRGEQFF
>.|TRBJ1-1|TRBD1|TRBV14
TGTGCCAGCAGCCTGGGACAGACGAACACTGAAGCTTTCTTT
CASSLGQTNTEAFF
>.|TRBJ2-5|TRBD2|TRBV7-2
TGTGCCAGCAGCTTAGCGGGACTAGCGGAGACCCAGTACTTC
CASSLAGLAETQYF
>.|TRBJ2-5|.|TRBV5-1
TGCGCCAGCAGCCTGTCGCGAAGCGAGTCGTCGACCCAGTACTTC
CASSLSRSESSTQYF
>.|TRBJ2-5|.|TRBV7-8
TGTGCCAGCAGCTTAGCGCTGGCAGGGCAGGAGACCCAGTACTTC
CASSLALAGQETQYF
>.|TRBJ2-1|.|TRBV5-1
TGCGCCAGCAGCTTGGCCCGACAGGTGGGGGATGAGCAGTTCTTC
CASSLARQVGDEQFF
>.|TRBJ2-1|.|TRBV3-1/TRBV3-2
TGTGCCAGCAGCCAAAACATCCTTGAGCAGTTCTTC
CASSQNILEQFF